The 25 T cell receptor beta chains given below trace back to one sample, sequenced in a study of shared clonotypes between healthy human individuals. Produced via immunoSEQ multiplex PCR; TCRdb's table is partial and in-frame only. The data hold around 2,000,000 clones, with less than 95% observed a single time. The naive CD8 subset, CD45RO-negative cells positively selected for CCR7, excluded terminally differentiated effector memory CD45RA+ cells. Sequenced: naive CD8+ T cells sorted from blood. The receptors come from a man younger than 35 in good health.

The gene calls are TRBV4-1 and TRBJ2-3; TRBD2 agrees at 7 bases. Unmatched junction bases numbered 11, after V lost 4 bases and J lost 4 bases. There are 16 residues in the CDR3. Germline CDR1 and CDR2: MGHRA and YSYEKL. In DNA form, the CDR3 reads TGCGCCAGCAGCCGGATCGGCCTAGCGGCGGCAGATACGCAGTATTTT. Translation gives CASSRIGLAAADTQYF.

The rearrangement uses TRBV29-1 and TRBJ2-3; 14 bases line up with TRBD2. The CDR3 runs 16 residues. The V segment lost 5 bases and the J segment 2 bases; nucleotides outside the gene matches: 6. CDR1 and CDR2 (germline): SQVTM, ANQGSEA. The DNA of the CDR3 is TGCAGCGTTAGAGGGACTAGCGGGAGAAACACAGATACGCAGTATTTT. Residues: CSVRGTSGRNTDTQYF.

This rearrangement joins TRBV10-3 to TRBJ1-2; D is possibly TRBD1 (6 bases). The V and J ends lost 0 bases and 5 bases respectively, with 10 bases between them. The CDR3 runs to 14 residues. Looked up from germline, CDR1 is ENHRY and CDR2 is SYGVKD. The chain's CDR3 is CAISESGTFYGYTF. In nucleotides, the CDR3 is TGTGCCATCAGTGAGTCCGGGACATTTTATGGCTACACCTTC.

The chain joins TRBV30 to TRBJ2-1, with TRBD1 matching over 9 bases. Per germline, CDR1 GTSNPN and CDR2 SVGIG (reference sequence). The CDR3 has 16 residues. With V trimmed by 2 bases and J by 2 bases, 7 bases remained unmatched. This chain's CDR3 is CAWSSGTGWAYNEQFF. As DNA, the CDR3 is TGTGCCTGGAGTTCAGGGACAGGGTGGGCCTACAATGAGCAGTTCTTC. Based on the CDR3 plus reference TRBV30 and TRBJ2-1, the full variable domain is SQTIHQWPATLVQPVGSPLSLECTVEGTSNPNLYWYRQAAGRGLQLLFYSVGIGQISSEVPQNLSASRPQDRQFILSSKKLLLSDSGFYLCAWSSGTGWAYNEQFFGPGTRLTVL.

The gene calls are TRBV4-1 and TRBJ2-1; a possible D gene is TRBD2 (6 bases). Deletions cut 1 base from V and 5 bases from J, with 12 bases between. CDR1 and CDR2 from the germline V gene are MGHRA and YSYEKL. The CDR3 covers 15 residues. The CDR3 reads CASSQGGTYDNEQFF. The DNA of the CDR3 is TGCGCCAGCAGCCAAGGAGGGACTTACGACAATGAGCAGTTCTTC.

The chain recombines TRBV7-2 with TRBJ2-1; 8 bases map to TRBD1. V dropped 3 bases and J dropped 0; count of bases not matched to a gene: 7. Germline V CDR1 and CDR2: SGHTA, FQGNSA. The CDR3 contains 17 residues. CDR3 region: CASSLGFRGPSYNEQFF. For the CDR3, the DNA is TGTGCCAGCAGCTTGGGTTTCAGGGGGCCCTCCTACAATGAGCAGTTCTTC.

The chain recombines TRBV6-1 with TRBJ2-7, with a possible D match to TRBD1 (6 bases). This CDR3 has 15 residues. V was shortened by 6 bases and J by 1 base, with 16 bases between the two germline ends. CDR1 and CDR2 (germline): MNHNS, SASEGT. The CDR3 sequence: CASSLRGSSSYEQYF. The CDR3, as DNA: TGTGCCAGCAGCCTCAGGGGATCATCATCCTACGAGCAGTACTTC.

A remark on this clone: Other DNA sequences of this sample code for an identical CDR3. CDR3 region: CASSYLQGTEAFF. CDR3 nucleotide sequence: TGTGCCAGCAGTTACTTGCAGGGAACTGAAGCTTTCTTT. The V gene is TRBV6-5, the J gene TRBJ1-1; D may be TRBD1 (5 bases). Trimming cost V 1 base and J 5 bases, with 8 bases left between them. The CDR3 spans 13 residues. Germline-derived CDR1 and CDR2 are MNHEY and SVGAGI.

The chain joins TRBV10-3 to TRBJ2-2, with 9 bases lining up with TRBD1. Germline loops: CDR1 ENHRY, CDR2 SYGVKD. This CDR3 is 16 amino acids long. Losses at the gene ends were 1 base for V and 3 bases for J; bases not matched to a gene: 3. The CDR3 DNA sequence: TGTGCCATCAGTGAGTGGGACAGGGAGGACACCGGGGAGCTGTTTTTT. Encoded protein: CAISEWDREDTGELFF.

The rearrangement uses TRBV27 and TRBJ2-3, with a possible D match to TRBD1 (5 bases). V was shortened by 7 bases and J by 0 bases, with 14 bases between the two germline ends. This CDR3 contains 15 residues. CDR1 MNHEY and CDR2 SMNVEV come from the germline V gene (reference sequence). CDR3 sequence reads: CASTLEWGSTDTQYF. The DNA for the CDR3 is TGTGCCAGCACTCTCGAGTGGGGCAGCACAGATACGCAGTATTTT.

The gene calls are TRBV7-9 and TRBJ2-1, with D possibly matching TRBD2 (6 bases). The CDR3 loop spans 13 amino acids. Germline-derived CDR1 and CDR2 are SEHNR and FQNEAQ (reference sequence). V lost 11 bases, J lost 5 bases, and 16 bases lay in between. The CDR3 here is CALGTDTNNEQFF. CDR3 nucleotide sequence: TGTGCCCTGGGGACTGACACGAACAATGAGCAGTTCTTC.

V usage is TRBV30 and J usage is TRBJ1-2; 9 bases are shared with TRBD1. Germline CDR1 and CDR2: GTSNPN and SVGIG (reference sequence). The length of the CDR3 is 14 residues. V was pared by 5 bases and J by 2 bases, with 6 bases of the junction left unmatched. CDR3 region: CAWEGTGTNYGYTF. CDR3 DNA: TGTGCCTGGGAGGGGACAGGGACCAACTATGGCTACACCTTC.

The chain is built from TRBV4-1 and TRBJ1-2; TRBD1 is a possible D gene (6 bases). Germline V gene sequence: CDR1 MGHRA, CDR2 YSYEKL. Trimming stripped 4 bases from V and 0 bases from J, with 12 bases between. The CDR3 runs 15 residues. CDR3: CASSPRDTANYGYTF. As DNA, the CDR3 is TGCGCCAGCAGCCCACGGGACACCGCTAACTATGGCTACACCTTC.

V is TRBV2 and J is TRBJ2-7; the D gene is possibly TRBD1 (5 bases). Trimming took off 0 bases at V and 5 bases at J, with 14 bases between the two ends. This CDR3 is 15 amino acids long. CDR1 and CDR2 from the germline V gene are SNHLY and FYNNEI. The CDR3 sequence is CASSEAQLSGHEQYF. CDR3 sequence (DNA): TGTGCCAGCAGTGAAGCTCAACTATCAGGGCACGAGCAGTACTTC.

The genes are TRBV4-1 and TRBJ1-5; D is possibly TRBD1 (5 bases). This CDR3 is built from 16 residues. In germline, CDR1 is MGHRA, CDR2 YSYEKL. V dropped 0 bases and J dropped 11 bases, with 20 bases sitting between them. This CDR3 is CASSQERGSPQSAQHF. The CDR3 nucleotides are TGCGCCAGCAGCCAAGAACGGGGCAGTCCGCAATCAGCCCAGCATTTT.

CDR3: CASSYIQGSEAFF. The CDR3 DNA reads as TGTGCCAGCAGTTACATTCAGGGTTCTGAAGCTTTCTTT. The chain carries TRBV6-5 and TRBJ1-1; tentatively, D is TRBD1 (5 bases). The CDR3 consists of 13 residues. The ends were cut back, 2 bases at V and 6 bases at J, with 10 bases in the middle. CDR1 is MNHEY and CDR2 is SVGAGI in the germline V gene.

The rearrangement uses TRBV4-3 and TRBJ2-7; D is uncertain. The germline V gene encodes CDR1 LGHNA and CDR2 YSLEER. V was cut by 1 base and J by 1 base, with 11 bases left in between. CDR3 length: 15 residues. CDR3 amino acids: CASSQAVGGSYEQYF. CDR3 DNA: TGCGCCAGCAGCCAAGCCGTCGGCGGTTCCTACGAGCAGTACTTC.

The chain has TRBV14 and TRBJ1-2; no clear D gene. Germline assignment: CDR1 SGHDN and CDR2 FVKESK. This CDR3 is built from 16 residues. V lost 0 bases, J lost 6 bases, and 17 bases lay in between. The CDR3: CASSQEHAGIVDGYTF. The CDR3 DNA is TGTGCCAGCAGCCAAGAACACGCGGGGATCGTTGATGGCTACACCTTC.

The gene calls are TRBV23-1 and TRBJ2-2; tentative D call: TRBD1 (6 bases). TRBV23-1 is designated an ORF whose function remains uncertain. V was shortened by 0 bases and J by 0 bases, with 11 bases between the two germline ends. The CDR3 length is 17 residues. The CDR3 bases are TGCGCCAGCAGTCAATCGGGACAAACTGCGAACACCGGGGAGCTGTTTTTT. It yields the protein CASSQSGQTANTGELFF.

As for this clone: The identical CDR3 is also encoded by other nucleotide sequences in the sample. CDR3 protein: CASSGGEDTQYF. Here the CDR3 DNA reads TGTGCCAGCAGCGGAGGCGAAGATACGCAGTATTTT. The J gene is TRBJ2-3, the V gene TRBV9; no clear D gene. Germline loops: CDR1 SGDLS, CDR2 YYNGEE. The CDR3 extends over 12 amino acids. V shed 3 bases and J shed 5 bases, with 7 bases lying between them.

The genes are TRBV13 and TRBJ2-3; 9 nucleotides agree with TRBD1. V trimming: 2 bases; J trimming: 1 base; junction bases outside the gene matches: 1. This CDR3 has 15 residues. Per germline, CDR1 PRHDT and CDR2 FYEKMQ (reference sequence). Written as DNA, the CDR3 is TGTGCCAGCAGCTTAACAGGGGGCGGCACAGATACGCAGTATTTT. It is translated as CASSLTGGGTDTQYF. The complete variable domain, with remaining parts taken from reference TRBV13 and TRBJ2-3, reads AAGVIQSPRHLIKEKRETATLKCYPIPRHDTVYWYQQGPGQDPQFLISFYEKMQSDKGSIPDRFSAQQFSDYHSELNMSSLELGDSALYFCASSLTGGGTDTQYFGPGTRLTVL.

This chain uses TRBV5-4 with TRBJ2-7, with D tentatively TRBD1 or TRBD2 (5 bases each). Trimming removed 3 bases at V and 4 bases at J, with 14 bases between. Germline lookup yields CDR1 SGHNT and CDR2 YYREEE (reference sequence). CDR3 size: 14 residues. The CDR3 region is CASSSRDGPYEQYF. Here the CDR3 DNA reads TGTGCCAGCAGCTCTCGGGACGGCCCTTACGAGCAGTACTTC.

This chain joins TRBV5-1 and TRBJ1-4, with TRBD1 as a possible D gene (5 bases). The CDR3 has 15 residues. The germline V gene encodes CDR1 SGHRS and CDR2 YFSETQ. The V and J ends lost 2 bases and 4 bases respectively, with 12 bases between them. As DNA, the CDR3 is TGCGCCAGCAGCTTAAGGAGGGGCCTTAATGAAAAACTGTTTTTT. This codes for CASSLRRGLNEKLFF.

The DNA of the CDR3 is TGTGCCAGCAGTGAAGATCTAGCGGGGTTCGGGAACCCCTACGAGCAGTACTTC. Amino acids: CASSEDLAGFGNPYEQYF. This chain joins TRBV6-1 and TRBJ2-7; TRBD2 matches 9 bases. This CDR3 comprises 18 residues. Unmatched junction bases numbered 12, after V lost 1 base and J lost 2 bases. CDR1 is MNHNS, CDR2 SASEGT, per germline.

This chain's CDR3 is CASSLGVVITDTQYF. The CDR3 region has the DNA TGTGCCAGCAGTTTAGGAGTTGTCATCACAGATACGCAGTATTTT. This chain uses TRBV28 with TRBJ2-3; no clear D. CDR3 length: 15 amino acids. V gave up 2 bases and J gave up 2 bases, with 11 bases separating them. Germline CDR1 MDHEN, CDR2 SYDVKM.